This T cell receptor beta chain was recovered during a study of OX40 agonist ivuxolimab in advanced cancers. Study findings and constraints: Clones of CD4+ and CD8+ blood T cells grew by week 6 at doses of 0.1 to 3.0 mg/kg.

The CDR3 length is 16 residues. The germline CDR1 and CDR2 sequences are MDHEN and SYDVKM. J gave up 1 base and V 4 bases, and 7 bases lay outside the gene matches. Produced via immunoSEQ multiplex PCR; TCRdb's table is partial and in-frame only. The sample yields 35,000 to 45,000 clones, over 80% seen once. As concerns this clone: Its antigen is undetermined.

This rearrangement joins TRBV28 to TRBJ2-3, with 8 bases matching TRBD2. This receptor was identified in an adult with an advanced solid tumor such as melanoma, head and neck, liver or kidney cancer. This specimen consisted of CD4+ or CD8+ T cells sorted from blood, obtained in a trial of the OX40 agonist ivuxolimab. DNA of the CDR3: TGTGCCAGCAGTTCGAACGGGGGGGAGGGCACAGATACGCAGTATTTT. It codes for CASSSNGGEGTDTQYF.